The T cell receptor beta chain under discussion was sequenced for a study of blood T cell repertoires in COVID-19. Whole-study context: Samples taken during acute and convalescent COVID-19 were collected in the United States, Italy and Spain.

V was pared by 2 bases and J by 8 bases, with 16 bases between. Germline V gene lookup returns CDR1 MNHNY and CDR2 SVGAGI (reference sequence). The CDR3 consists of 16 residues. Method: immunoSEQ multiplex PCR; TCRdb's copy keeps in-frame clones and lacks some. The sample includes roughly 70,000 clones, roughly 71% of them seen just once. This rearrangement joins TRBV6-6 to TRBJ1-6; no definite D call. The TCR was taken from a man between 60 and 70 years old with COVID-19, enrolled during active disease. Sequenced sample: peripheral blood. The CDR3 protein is CASSYLPRVEDSPLHF. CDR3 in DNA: TGTGCCAGCAGTTACCTCCCCCGGGTGGAGGATTCACCCCTCCACTTT.